The TCR beta chain under discussion was sequenced for a study of blood T cell repertoires in COVID-19. Study as a whole: Samples representing acute and convalescent COVID-19 were sourced from the United States, Italy and Spain. In each case, the material was cDNA or gDNA derived from T cells, B-cell-depleted T cells, or PBMCs.

Germline CDR1 is LGHDT and CDR2 is YNNKEL (reference sequence). Trimming left V 0 bases short and J 0 bases short, with 11 bases between. The CDR3 has 16 amino acids. Under the authors' procedure: Amplification of reference gene primers provided the estimated nucleated cell counts. Profiling relied on immunoSEQ multiplex PCR, and the TCRdb table lists in-frame clones only, not all of them. That table is the source of V, J and clone size, and D and trimming were worked out from the DNA. Among 65,000 to 95,000 clones listed, around 88% were seen once. This sequence was found in a man in his thirties or forties with acute or convalescent COVID-19. The chain carries TRBV3-1 (or the pseudogene TRBV3-2) and TRBJ1-2, with D perhaps matching TRBD1 (5 bases). Sample: peripheral blood. The CDR3 nucleotides read TGTGCCAGCAGCCAAGAGTGGGGAGGGGCTAACTATGGCTACACCTTC. It translates to CASSQEWGGANYGYTF.